The 17 T cell receptor beta chains below all came from one sample that was sequenced in a study of T-cell memory formation after mild COVID-19. TCRdb fed the 5' RACE reads into MiXCR, producing one record per CDR3 protein. The table includes nearly 110,000 distinct CDR3 sequences, over 13% detected once. The sequencing sample was made of PBMCs or a T cell subset sorted from them (not recorded which). The origin of the receptors is a man younger than 35 who had mild COVID-19 (a few samples of this study predate the infection). Cell type and time point are not known.

This clonotype was seen only a few times. The rearrangement uses TRBV4-2 and TRBJ2-1; tentatively, D is TRBD2 (6 bases). CDR1 is LGHNA, CDR2 YNFKEQ, per germline. This CDR3 spans 16 amino acids. Trimming shortened V by 0 bases and J by 10 bases, and 19 bases separated the two germline ends. For the CDR3, the DNA is TGTGCCAGCAGCCAAGAGTACCCAGGAGGCGCGGGAGAGCAGTTCTTC. Protein product: CASSQEYPGGAGEQFF.

This clonotype was seen a few times. CDR3 amino acids: CASSFPLGPYNEQFF. The DNA of the CDR3 is TGTGCCAGCAGCTTTCCCCTGGGCCCTTACAATGAGCAGTTCTTC. The chain joins TRBV7-6 to TRBJ2-1; D call uncertain. V shed 3 bases and J shed 4 bases, with 13 bases lying between them. Germline loops: CDR1 SGHVS, CDR2 FNYEAQ. The CDR3 covers 15 residues.

In this sample, this clonotype turned up a few times. The chain combines TRBV30 with TRBJ2-2; the match to TRBD2 covers 8 bases. CDR1 is GTSNPN, CDR2 SVGIG, per germline (reference sequence). This CDR3 contains 12 residues. J was trimmed by 7 bases and V by 7 bases; bases with no gene match: 5. In DNA form, the CDR3 reads TGTGCCTTCCTGGGGACTAGCGGGGAGCTGTTTTTT. The encoded protein is CAFLGTSGELFF.

This clonotype has at least ten counts. This sequence joins TRBV12-3 or TRBV12-4 and TRBJ2-3, with D hard to call. The CDR3 extends over 11 amino acids. The V end lost 3 bases, the J end lost 6 bases, and 4 bases lay between the germline ends. This CDR3 is CASSFMDTQYF. For the CDR3, the DNA is TGTGCCAGCAGTTTTATGGATACGCAGTATTTT.

The genes are TRBV2 and TRBJ2-7; 7 nucleotides align to TRBD1. Germline V lookup: CDR1 SNHLY, CDR2 FYNNEI. Trimming removed 8 bases from V and 4 bases from J; junction bases left unmatched: 5. This CDR3 contains 12 residues. The CDR3 protein is CASGDSVYEQYF. The CDR3, as DNA: TGTGCCAGCGGGGACAGCGTTTACGAGCAGTACTTC. Full variable domain (outside the CDR3, taken from reference TRBV2 and TRBJ2-7): EPEVTQTPSHQVTQMGQEVILRCVPISNHLYFYWYRQILGQKVEFLVSFYNNEISEKSEIFDDQFSVERPDGSNFTLKIRSTKLEDSAMYFCASGDSVYEQYFGPGTRLTVT.

The genes are TRBV4-3 and TRBJ2-1; 12 nucleotides line up with TRBD2. The V and J ends lost 4 bases and 9 bases, in that order; junction bases with no gene match: 7. Germline CDR1 LGHNA, CDR2 YSLEER. There are 15 residues in the CDR3. CDR3 sequence: CASSRGRLAGAEQFF. CDR3 in DNA: TGCGCCAGCAGCCGAGGGAGACTAGCGGGGGCTGAGCAGTTCTTC.

The gene calls are TRBV4-2 and TRBJ2-1; perhaps TRBD2 as D (6 bases). The CDR3 is made up of 17 amino acids. Germline V gives CDR1 LGHNA, CDR2 YNFKEQ. V gave up 4 bases and J gave up 7 bases, with 23 bases separating them. The CDR3 DNA follows: TGTGCCAGCAGCCGGGGAGGCACTAATTGGGAGATGAATGAGCAGTTCTTC. This sequence encodes CASSRGGTNWEMNEQFF.

The J gene is TRBJ2-7, the V gene TRBV15, with 9 bases lining up with TRBD2. Germline V gene lookup returns CDR1 LNHNV and CDR2 YYDKDF (reference sequence). This CDR3 is 19 amino acids long. V dropped 1 base and J dropped 2; count of bases not matched to a gene: 15. CDR3 residues: CATSRGFLHQSGRTYEQYF. The CDR3 DNA follows: TGTGCCACCAGCAGAGGATTCCTCCATCAAAGCGGGAGGACCTACGAGCAGTACTTC. Filled out from reference TRBV15 and TRBJ2-7, the complete variable domain reads DAMVIQNPRYQVTQFGKPVTLSCSQTLNHNVMYWYQQKSSQAPKLLFHYYDKDFNNEADTPDNFQSRRPNTSFCFLDIRSPGLGDTAMYLCATSRGFLHQSGRTYEQYFGPGTRLTVT.

The chain carries TRBV23-1 and TRBJ2-7; D is undetermined. TRBV23-1 is an ORF, and what it does is uncertain. V was pared by 0 bases and J by 5 bases, with 14 bases between. The CDR3 length is 15 residues. Written as DNA, the CDR3 is TGCGCCAGCAGTCAATCGTTCGGGCTCGTCCACGAGCAGTACGTC. This codes for CASSQSFGLVHEQYV.

The rearrangement uses TRBV19 and TRBJ2-3, with a tentative D call TRBD2 (5 bases). V lost 6 bases and J 6 bases, leaving 22 bases between the germline ends. The CDR3 consists of 16 residues. The germline gives CDR1 LNHDA, CDR2 SQIVND (reference sequence). CDR3 protein: CASRPPGSWRSDTQYF. The CDR3 coding sequence is TGTGCCAGTAGACCCCCGGGATCCTGGAGGTCGGATACGCAGTATTTT.

At least ten counts were recorded for this clonotype. This chain connects TRBV11-2 to TRBJ2-5; no reliable D call. V was clipped by 1 base and J by 2 bases, with 8 bases between them. The CDR3 loop spans 14 amino acids. Germline V gives CDR1 SGHAT, CDR2 FQNNGV. CDR3 in DNA: TGTGCCAGCAGCTTAGGCCAGAGACAAGAGACCCAGTACTTC. Translated, it gives CASSLGQRQETQYF.

This chain joins TRBV20-1 and TRBJ1-1; D is ambiguous. The V and J ends lost 0 bases and 0 bases respectively, with 11 bases between them. This CDR3 contains 15 residues. The V gene's germline CDR1 is DFQATT and CDR2 SNEGSKA (reference sequence). CDR3: CSARDAQNLNTEAFF. CDR3 bases: TGCAGTGCTAGAGACGCACAGAACTTGAACACTGAAGCTTTCTTT.

This clonotype was counted only a few times. The J gene is TRBJ2-3, the V gene TRBV6-5; the D gene is possibly TRBD1 (6 bases). Germline V gene sequence: CDR1 MNHEY, CDR2 SVGAGI. Trimming shortened V by 5 bases and J by 2 bases, and 8 bases separated the two germline ends. CDR3 size: 13 residues. CDR3 protein: CASSRDTTDTQYF. CDR3 nucleotide sequence: TGTGCCAGCAGTAGGGACACCACAGATACGCAGTATTTT.

The chain recombines TRBV4-1 with TRBJ1-5, with a tentative D call TRBD1 (5 bases). Germline loops: CDR1 MGHRA, CDR2 YSYEKL. Trimming left V 2 bases short and J 0 bases short, with 14 bases between. This CDR3 is 17 amino acids long. CDR3 sequence (DNA): TGCGCCAGCAGCCAAACCCCAGGGAGTTATAGCAATCAGCCCCAGCATTTT. Protein sequence: CASSQTPGSYSNQPQHF.

This clonotype showed up many times. CDR3 protein: CASSGLSRGQETQYF. DNA for the CDR3: TGCGCCAGCAGCGGTCTCTCACGGGGGCAGGAGACCCAGTACTTC. The chain combines TRBV5-1 with TRBJ2-5; D possibly matches TRBD1 or TRBD2 (6 bases each). Trimming stripped 4 bases from V and 5 bases from J, with 18 bases between. CDR3 size: 15 residues. Germline CDR1 SGHRS, CDR2 YFSETQ.

The table lists this clonotype with a few counts. The rearrangement links TRBV19 to TRBJ2-2, with 9 bases lining up with TRBD1. This CDR3 is built from 17 residues. Losses at the gene ends were 4 bases for V and 6 bases for J; bases not matched to a gene: 12. Germline V gene sequence: CDR1 LNHDA, CDR2 SQIVND (reference sequence). The CDR3 here is CASSTPPGTGLAGELFF. DNA for the CDR3: TGTGCCAGTAGTACCCCTCCCGGGACAGGGTTGGCCGGGGAGCTGTTTTTT.

Written as DNA, the CDR3 is TGCGCCAGCAGCCAAAACCCCGTCGGGGATGGGGAGACCCAGTACTTC. It translates to CASSQNPVGDGETQYF. V is TRBV5-1 and J is TRBJ2-5, with D tentatively TRBD2 (5 bases). This CDR3 contains 16 residues. Germline V lookup: CDR1 SGHRS, CDR2 YFSETQ. Trimming removed 4 bases at V and 5 bases at J, with 21 bases between. Full variable domain (remainder filled in from reference TRBV5-1 and TRBJ2-5): KAGVTQTPRYLIKTRGQQVTLSCSPISGHRSVSWYQQTPGQGLQFLFEYFSETQRNKGNFPGRFSGRQFSNSRSEMNVSTLELGDSALYLCASSQNPVGDGETQYFGPGTRLLVL.